The 20 T cell receptor beta chains listed next were all sequenced from one sample in a study of monozygotic twins with inflammatory bowel disease. TCRdb re-called the 5' RACE reads; one entry per CDR3 protein, DNA not given. This repertoire comprises just over 300,000 distinct CDR3 sequences; its ten largest clones make up 5.6%. The sample comprised blood. Receptors originate from a human donor with ulcerative colitis or Crohn's disease, or a healthy co-twin of an affected twin (not recorded which).

V usage is TRBV4-3 and J usage is TRBJ1-4. Germline V gene sequence: CDR1 LGHNA, CDR2 YSLEER. CDR3 length: 15 residues. CDR3 region: CASSQGLGFGEKLFF.

The chain's CDR3 is CASSFRPNTEAFF. The chain joins TRBV6-2 or TRBV6-3 to TRBJ1-1. This CDR3 region has 13 residues. CDR1 MNHEY and CDR2 SVGEGT come from the germline V gene.

This sequence joins TRBV6-1 and TRBJ2-2; TCRdb selects TRBD1, and the lack of DNA leaves this call unchecked. Looked up from germline, CDR1 is MNHNS and CDR2 is SASEGT. This CDR3 contains 16 residues. The CDR3 protein is CASRPGQGDWGGELFF.

The rearrangement joins TRBV24-1 to TRBJ2-2. CDR3 size: 15 residues. Germline CDR1 reads KGHDR; CDR2 reads SFDVKD. CDR3 in amino acids: CATSDPLGNTGELFF.

The rearrangement uses TRBV7-2 and TRBJ2-1; lacking DNA, the TRBD1 call made by TCRdb goes unchecked. Germline CDR1 is SGHTA and CDR2 is FQGNSA. The length of the CDR3 is 12 residues. CDR3 amino acids: CASSLSRAEQFF.

CDR3 region: CASSGLGQRDYEQYF. The V call is TRBV19, the J call TRBJ2-7; TCRdb picks TRBD2, but there is no DNA to check that call. Germline CDR1 LNHDA, CDR2 SQIVND (reference sequence). The CDR3 sequence is 15 residues long.

This rearrangement joins TRBV19 to TRBJ2-7; TCRdb indicates TRBD1, and absent DNA this call remains unverified. Germline V lookup: CDR1 LNHDA, CDR2 SQIVND (reference sequence). The CDR3 is made up of 15 amino acids. The CDR3 spells CASSTFTGTDAKQYF.

The chain uses TRBV5-1 and TRBJ1-1; there is no DNA to check the TCRdb D call of TRBD1. This CDR3 is built from 17 residues. Per germline, CDR1 SGHRS and CDR2 YFSETQ. Here the CDR3 reads CASSRHKDNRGQTEAFF.

The rearrangement joins TRBV20-1 to TRBJ2-4. CDR3 length: 14 residues. The germline V gene has CDR1 DFQATT and CDR2 SNEGSKA (reference sequence). The CDR3: CCCVKALAKNIQYF.

V usage is TRBV6-2 or TRBV6-3 and J usage is TRBJ2-2; absent DNA, TCRdb's TRBD2 call cannot be checked. CDR3 length equals 18 residues. Germline assignment: CDR1 MNHEY and CDR2 SVGEGT. The CDR3 spells CASSLTPTVRARAGELFF.

The V call is TRBV24-1, the J call TRBJ2-7; the D gene TCRdb calls, TRBD1, cannot be checked with no DNA. From germline, CDR1 is KGHDR and CDR2 SFDVKD. CDR3 length: 15 residues. This chain's CDR3 is CATSDSGTDHYEQYF.

The chain uses TRBV7-3 and TRBJ2-1. The germline gives CDR1 SGHTA, CDR2 FQGTGA. The length of the CDR3 is 15 residues. CDR3: CASSLQSSTYNEQFF. Variable domain in full (rest from reference TRBV7-3 and TRBJ2-1): GAGVSQTPSNKVTEKGKYVELRCDPISGHTALYWYRQSLGQGPEFLIYFQGTGAADDSGLPNDRFFAVRPEGSVSTLKIQRTERGDSAVYLCASSLQSSTYNEQFFGPGTRLTVL.

This chain joins TRBV20-1 and TRBJ2-3; lacking DNA, the TRBD1 call made by TCRdb goes unchecked. Germline CDR1 is DFQATT and CDR2 is SNEGSKA (reference sequence). The CDR3 extends over 18 amino acids. CDR3 residues: CSARVSSMGQGPTDTQYF.

The gene calls are TRBV7-9 and TRBJ1-3; lacking DNA, the TRBD1 call made by TCRdb goes unchecked. The length of the CDR3 is 15 residues. Germline CDR1 reads SEHNR; CDR2 reads FQNEAQ (reference sequence). CDR3 region: CASSLRTGGGNTIYF.

The chain joins TRBV18 to TRBJ2-5; TCRdb's D gene call, TRBD1, goes unchecked for lack of DNA. The CDR3 is 15 residues long. CDR1 and CDR2 from the germline V gene are KGHSH and LQKENI. This CDR3 is CASSPPTRGQGTQYF.

The chain recombines TRBV28 with TRBJ1-5; as DNA is missing, the TRBD1 call by TCRdb cannot be tested. The length of the CDR3 is 16 residues. The V gene's germline CDR1 is MDHEN and CDR2 SYDVKM. CDR3 loop: CASSPRGQGASQPQHF.

This rearrangement joins TRBV7-9 to TRBJ2-7; lacking DNA, the TRBD2 call made by TCRdb goes unchecked. The CDR3 has 12 residues. CDR1 and CDR2 (germline): SEHNR, FQNEAQ (reference sequence). CDR3 residues: CASSLEGWEQYF.

The chain joins TRBV7-3 to TRBJ2-2; lacking DNA, the TRBD2 call made by TCRdb goes unchecked. Germline V gene lookup returns CDR1 SGHTA and CDR2 FQGTGA. The CDR3 length is 16 residues. This CDR3 is CASSLTGGVATGELFF. Full variable domain (remainder filled in from reference TRBV7-3 and TRBJ2-2): GAGVSQTPSNKVTEKGKYVELRCDPISGHTALYWYRQSLGQGPEFLIYFQGTGAADDSGLPNDRFFAVRPEGSVSTLKIQRTERGDSAVYLCASSLTGGVATGELFFGEGSRLTVL.

The gene calls are TRBV6-6 and TRBJ1-6. Germline loops: CDR1 MNHNY, CDR2 SVGAGI (reference sequence). This CDR3 has 11 amino acids. CDR3 region: CASRTNSPLHF.

J is TRBJ2-1 and V is TRBV5-1; with no DNA, the TCRdb D assignment of TRBD1 cannot be verified. From germline, CDR1 is SGHRS and CDR2 YFSETQ. This CDR3 comprises 14 residues. The CDR3 loop reads CASIPDRGKSEQFF.